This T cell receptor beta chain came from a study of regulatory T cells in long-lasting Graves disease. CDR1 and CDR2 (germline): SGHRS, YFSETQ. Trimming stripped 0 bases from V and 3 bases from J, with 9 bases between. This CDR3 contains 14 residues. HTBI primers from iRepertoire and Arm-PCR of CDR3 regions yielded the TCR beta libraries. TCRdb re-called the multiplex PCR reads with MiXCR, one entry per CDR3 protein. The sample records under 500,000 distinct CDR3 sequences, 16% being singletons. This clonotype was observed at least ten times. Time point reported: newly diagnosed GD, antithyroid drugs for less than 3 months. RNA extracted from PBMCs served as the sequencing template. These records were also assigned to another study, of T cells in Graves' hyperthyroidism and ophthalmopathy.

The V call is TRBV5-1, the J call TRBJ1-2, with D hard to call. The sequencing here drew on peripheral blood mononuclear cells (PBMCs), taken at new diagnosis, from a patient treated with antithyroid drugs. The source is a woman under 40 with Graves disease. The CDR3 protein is CASSLGRVDYGYTF. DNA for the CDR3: TGCGCCAGCAGCTTGGGCCGCGTAGACTATGGCTACACCTTC.